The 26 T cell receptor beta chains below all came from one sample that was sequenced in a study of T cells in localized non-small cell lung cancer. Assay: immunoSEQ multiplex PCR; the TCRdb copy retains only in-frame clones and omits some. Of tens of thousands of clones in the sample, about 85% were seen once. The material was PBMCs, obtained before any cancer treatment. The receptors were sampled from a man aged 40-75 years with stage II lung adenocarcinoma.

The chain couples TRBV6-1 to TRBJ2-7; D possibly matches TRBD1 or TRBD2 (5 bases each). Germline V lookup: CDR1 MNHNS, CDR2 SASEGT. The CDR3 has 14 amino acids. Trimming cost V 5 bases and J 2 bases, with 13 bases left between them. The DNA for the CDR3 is TGTGCCAGCAGTTATGCCCCGGGGCCCTACGAGCAGTACTTC. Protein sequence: CASSYAPGPYEQYF.

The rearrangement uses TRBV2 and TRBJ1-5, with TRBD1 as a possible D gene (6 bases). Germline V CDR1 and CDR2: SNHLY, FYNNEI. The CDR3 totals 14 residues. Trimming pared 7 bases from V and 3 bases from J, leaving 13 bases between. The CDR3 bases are TGTGCCAGCACCCTGGACAGTCTCAATCAGCCCCAGCATTTT. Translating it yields CASTLDSLNQPQHF.

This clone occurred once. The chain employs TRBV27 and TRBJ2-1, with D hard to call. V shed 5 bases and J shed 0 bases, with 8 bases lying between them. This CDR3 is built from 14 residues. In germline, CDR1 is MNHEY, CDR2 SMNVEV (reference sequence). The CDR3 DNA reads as TGTGCCAGCAGTCCTAAGAGCTCCTACAATGAGCAGTTCTTC. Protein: CASSPKSSYNEQFF.

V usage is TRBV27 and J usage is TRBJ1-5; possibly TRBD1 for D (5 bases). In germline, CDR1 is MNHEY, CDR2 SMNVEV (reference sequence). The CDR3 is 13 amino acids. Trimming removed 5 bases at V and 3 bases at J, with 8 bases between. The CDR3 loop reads CASSGGNNQPQHF. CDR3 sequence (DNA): TGTGCCAGCAGTGGGGGGAACAATCAGCCCCAGCATTTT.

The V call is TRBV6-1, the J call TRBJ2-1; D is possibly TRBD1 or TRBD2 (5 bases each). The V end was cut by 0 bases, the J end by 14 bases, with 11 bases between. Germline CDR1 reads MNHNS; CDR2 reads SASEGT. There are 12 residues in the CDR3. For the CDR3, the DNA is TGTGCCAGCAGTGAAGCGGGACCGAGGAAGTTCTTC. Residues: CASSEAGPRKFF.

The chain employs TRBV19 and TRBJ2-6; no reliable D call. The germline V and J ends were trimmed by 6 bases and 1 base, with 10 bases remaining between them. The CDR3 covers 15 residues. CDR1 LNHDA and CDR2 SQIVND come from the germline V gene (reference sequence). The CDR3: CASSVTHSGANVLTF. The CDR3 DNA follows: TGTGCCAGTAGCGTGACACATTCTGGGGCCAACGTCCTGACTTTC.

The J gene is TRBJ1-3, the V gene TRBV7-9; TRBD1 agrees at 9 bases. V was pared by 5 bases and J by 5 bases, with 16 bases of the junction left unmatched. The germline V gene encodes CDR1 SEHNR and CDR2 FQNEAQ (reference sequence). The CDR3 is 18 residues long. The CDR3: CASSAPMAGQGGRNTIYF. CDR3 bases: TGTGCCAGCAGCGCACCCATGGCGGGACAGGGAGGGCGAAACACCATATATTTT. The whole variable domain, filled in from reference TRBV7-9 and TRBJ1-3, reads DTGVSQNPRHKITKRGQNVTFRCDPISEHNRLYWYRQTLGQGPEFLTYFQNEAQLEKSRLLSDRFSAERPKGSFSTLEIQRTEQGDSAMYLCASSAPMAGQGGRNTIYFGEGSWLTVV.

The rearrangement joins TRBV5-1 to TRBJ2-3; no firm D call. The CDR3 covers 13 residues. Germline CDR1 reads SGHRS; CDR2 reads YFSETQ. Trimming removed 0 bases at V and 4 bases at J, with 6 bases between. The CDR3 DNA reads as TGCGCCAGCAGCTTGGCAGGCCCAGATACGCAGTATTTT. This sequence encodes CASSLAGPDTQYF.

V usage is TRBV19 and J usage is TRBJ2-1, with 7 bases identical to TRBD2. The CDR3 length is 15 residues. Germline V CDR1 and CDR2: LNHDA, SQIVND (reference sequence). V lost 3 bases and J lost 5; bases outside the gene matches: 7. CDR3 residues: CASSIRLAENNEQFF. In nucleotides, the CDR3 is TGTGCCAGTAGTATTCGGCTAGCGGAGAACAATGAGCAGTTCTTC. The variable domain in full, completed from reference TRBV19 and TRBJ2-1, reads DGGITQSPKYLFRKEGQNVTLSCEQNLNHDAMYWYRQDPGQGLRLIYYSQIVNDFQKGDIAEGYSVSREKKESFPLTVTSAQKNPTAFYLCASSIRLAENNEQFFGPGTRLTVL.

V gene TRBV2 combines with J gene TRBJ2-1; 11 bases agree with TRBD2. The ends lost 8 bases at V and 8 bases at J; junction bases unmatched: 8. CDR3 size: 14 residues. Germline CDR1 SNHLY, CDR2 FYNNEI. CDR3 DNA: TGTGCCAGCTGGCTAGCGGGGGGCGGGGATGAGCAGTTCTTC. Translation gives CASWLAGGGDEQFF.

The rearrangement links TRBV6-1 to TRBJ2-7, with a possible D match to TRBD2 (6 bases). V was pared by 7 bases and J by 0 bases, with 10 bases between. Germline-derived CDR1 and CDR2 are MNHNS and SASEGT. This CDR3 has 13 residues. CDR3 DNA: TGTGCCAGCAAGGCTAGCGACTCCTACGAGCAGTACTTC. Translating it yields CASKASDSYEQYF.

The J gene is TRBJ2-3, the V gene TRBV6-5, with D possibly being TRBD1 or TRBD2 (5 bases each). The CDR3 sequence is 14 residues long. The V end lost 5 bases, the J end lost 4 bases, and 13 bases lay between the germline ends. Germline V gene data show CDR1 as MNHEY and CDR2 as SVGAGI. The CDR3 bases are TGTGCCAGCAGTCAAAGGCAGGGACCAGATACGCAGTATTTT. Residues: CASSQRQGPDTQYF.

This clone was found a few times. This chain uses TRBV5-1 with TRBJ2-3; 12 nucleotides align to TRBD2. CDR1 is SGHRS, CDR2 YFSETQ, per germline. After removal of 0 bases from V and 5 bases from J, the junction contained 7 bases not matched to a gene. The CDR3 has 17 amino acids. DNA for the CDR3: TGCGCCAGCAGCTTGGCTAGGACTAGCGGGGCTGGAGATACGCAGTATTTT. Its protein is CASSLARTSGAGDTQYF.

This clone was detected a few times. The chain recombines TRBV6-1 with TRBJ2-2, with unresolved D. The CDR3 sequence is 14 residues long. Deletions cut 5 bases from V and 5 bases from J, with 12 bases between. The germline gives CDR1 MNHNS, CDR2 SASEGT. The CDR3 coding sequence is TGTGCCAGCAGTCGCGACCTAGTAACCGGGGAGCTGTTTTTT. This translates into CASSRDLVTGELFF.

CDR3 sequence reads: CASIRQITDTQYF. Here the CDR3 DNA reads TGTGCCAGCATACGGCAGATCACAGATACGCAGTATTTT. This chain connects TRBV6-1 to TRBJ2-3; D gene ambiguous. The germline CDR1 and CDR2 sequences are MNHNS and SASEGT. The CDR3 consists of 13 residues. The V end lost 7 bases, the J end lost 2 bases, and 10 bases lay between the germline ends.

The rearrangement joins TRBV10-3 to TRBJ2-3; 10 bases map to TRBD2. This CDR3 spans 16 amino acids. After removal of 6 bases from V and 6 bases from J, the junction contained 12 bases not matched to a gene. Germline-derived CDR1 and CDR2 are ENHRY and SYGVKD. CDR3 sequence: CAISKATSGAGDTQYF. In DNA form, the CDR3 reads TGTGCCATCAGCAAGGCCACTAGCGGGGCGGGGGATACGCAGTATTTT.

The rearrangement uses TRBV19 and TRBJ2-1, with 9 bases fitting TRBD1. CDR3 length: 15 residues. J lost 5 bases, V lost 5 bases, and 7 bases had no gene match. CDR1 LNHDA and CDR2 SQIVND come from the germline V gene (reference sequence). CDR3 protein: CASSLGTGLNNEQFF. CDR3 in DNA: TGTGCCAGTAGTCTCGGGACAGGGCTTAACAATGAGCAGTTCTTC.

Here the CDR3 DNA reads TGCGCCAGCAGCCTGGGCCCCTCTGGAAACACCATATATTTT. Translated: CASSLGPSGNTIYF. This chain uses TRBV4-1 with TRBJ1-3, with D hard to call. CDR3 length: 14 residues. Looked up from germline, CDR1 is MGHRA and CDR2 is YSYEKL. The ends were cut back, 4 bases at V and 0 bases at J, with 7 bases in the middle.

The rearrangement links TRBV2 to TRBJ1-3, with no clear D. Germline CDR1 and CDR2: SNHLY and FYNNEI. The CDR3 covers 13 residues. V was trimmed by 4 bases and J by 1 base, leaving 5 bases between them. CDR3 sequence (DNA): TGTGCCAGCAGTGTTGGATCTGGAAACACCATATATTTT. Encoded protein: CASSVGSGNTIYF.

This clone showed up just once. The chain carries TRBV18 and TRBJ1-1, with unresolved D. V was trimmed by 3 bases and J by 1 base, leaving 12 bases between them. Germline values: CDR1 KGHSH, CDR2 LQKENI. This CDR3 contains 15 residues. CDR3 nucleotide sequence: TGTGCCAGCTCACCTCGGGGTTTGACGAACACTGAAGCTTTCTTT. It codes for CASSPRGLTNTEAFF.

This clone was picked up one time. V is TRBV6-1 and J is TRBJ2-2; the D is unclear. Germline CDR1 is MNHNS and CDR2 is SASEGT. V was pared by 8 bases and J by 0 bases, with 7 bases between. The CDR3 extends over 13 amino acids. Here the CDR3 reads CASVGSNTGELFF. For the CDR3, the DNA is TGTGCCAGCGTAGGTTCGAACACCGGGGAGCTGTTTTTT.

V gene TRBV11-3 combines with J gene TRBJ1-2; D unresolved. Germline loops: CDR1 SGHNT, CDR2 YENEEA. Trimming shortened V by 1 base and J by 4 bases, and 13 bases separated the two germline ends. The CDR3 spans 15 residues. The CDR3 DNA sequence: TGTGCCAGCAGCTTAGCCTACAGCCAATCCTATGGCTACACCTTC. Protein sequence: CASSLAYSQSYGYTF.

CDR3 region: CASTKDSNTEAFF. CDR3 sequence (DNA): TGTGCCAGTACCAAAGACTCGAACACTGAAGCTTTCTTT. J is TRBJ1-1 and V is TRBV2; the D is unclear. CDR3 length: 13 residues. The V end lost 9 bases, the J end lost 1 base, and 12 bases lay between the germline ends. Germline V gene data show CDR1 as SNHLY and CDR2 as FYNNEI. The complete variable domain, with remaining parts taken from reference TRBV2 and TRBJ1-1, reads EPEVTQTPSHQVTQMGQEVILRCVPISNHLYFYWYRQILGQKVEFLVSFYNNEISEKSEIFDDQFSVERPDGSNFTLKIRSTKLEDSAMYFCASTKDSNTEAFFGQGTRLTVV.

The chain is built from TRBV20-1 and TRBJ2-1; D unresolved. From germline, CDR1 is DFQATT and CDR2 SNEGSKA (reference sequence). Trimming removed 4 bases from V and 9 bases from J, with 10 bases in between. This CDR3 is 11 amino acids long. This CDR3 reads CSATRYGEQFF. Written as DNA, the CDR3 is TGCAGTGCTACAAGGTATGGTGAGCAGTTCTTC.

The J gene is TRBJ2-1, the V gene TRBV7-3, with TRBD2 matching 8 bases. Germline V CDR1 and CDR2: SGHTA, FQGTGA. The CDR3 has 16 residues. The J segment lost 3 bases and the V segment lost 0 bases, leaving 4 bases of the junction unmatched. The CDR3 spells CASSLTAGALYNEQFF. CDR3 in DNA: TGTGCCAGCAGCTTAACAGCGGGGGCCCTCTACAATGAGCAGTTCTTC.

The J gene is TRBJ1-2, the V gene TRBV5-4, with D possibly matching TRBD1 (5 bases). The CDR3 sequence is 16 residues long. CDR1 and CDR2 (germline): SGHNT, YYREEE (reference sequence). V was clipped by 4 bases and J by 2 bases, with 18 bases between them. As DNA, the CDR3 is TGTGCCAGCAGCGCACCGACAGTCCCTCTCAACTATGGCTACACCTTC. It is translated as CASSAPTVPLNYGYTF.